The entry that follows covers one T cell receptor beta chain sequence. Its antigen is still unknown. This sample is drawn from a study of CD8+ T cells in alopecia areata. Background on the study: The drug, oral tofacitinib, was given to treated patients at 5 to 10 mg twice daily.

Study-level results: Lesional scalp, especially alopecia totalis/universalis, showed higher clonality than normal scalp.

Following extraction, RNA underwent reverse transcription to cDNA, which served as the sequencing template. Libraries were prepared by immunoSEQ multiplex PCR; TCRdb keeps only in-frame clonotypes and omits some of them. Of fewer than 100,000 clones in the sample, 60% to 65% were seen once. Specified treatment: oral pan-JAK inhibitor, 5-10 mg twice daily. It was from alopecia areata patients that lesional scalp punch biopsies and peripheral blood were collected. V dropped 1 base and J dropped 3; count of bases not matched to a gene: 11. CDR3 size: 17 residues. The germline V gene has CDR1 SEHNR and CDR2 FQNEAQ (reference sequence).

The material was CD8+ T cells sorted from blood, obtained at week 4, from a patient treated with tofacitinib. The chain carries TRBV7-9 and TRBJ2-7; 8 bases fit TRBD2. This receptor was taken from a human donor with alopecia areata. Here the CDR3 reads CASSLVILPSGYYEQYF. In DNA, the CDR3 is TGTGCCAGCAGCTTAGTCATTTTGCCTAGCGGGTACTACGAGCAGTACTTC.